This T cell receptor beta chain was identified in a study of shared clonotypes between healthy human individuals. The assay used deep level. The protocol was immunoSEQ multiplex PCR, while the TCRdb copy is restricted to in-frame clones and leaves out a portion. The table includes more than 2 million clones, over 85% detected once. Overall study results and limits: Between a few donors, naive CD4 clonotypes were shared at a level of about 5%. Sequencing of the sorted subsets was shown by rarefaction to be incomplete despite large depth. Sequencing depth was expected to influence donor clonotype sharing.

Comments on this clone: Antigen: not known.

This CDR3 is built from 14 residues. Trimming removed 4 bases at V and 3 bases at J, with 15 bases between. Germline V gene data show CDR1 as GTSNPN and CDR2 as SVGIG (reference sequence). The chain employs TRBV30 and TRBJ1-1; D gene unclear. Input material: naive CD4+ T cells sorted from blood. The subset was: CD45RA+ positively selected. This clonotype originated in a man aged 18 to 29 in good health. CDR3 residues: CAWNRFEGHTEAFF. CDR3 DNA: TGTGCCTGGAATAGGTTCGAAGGGCACACTGAAGCTTTCTTT.